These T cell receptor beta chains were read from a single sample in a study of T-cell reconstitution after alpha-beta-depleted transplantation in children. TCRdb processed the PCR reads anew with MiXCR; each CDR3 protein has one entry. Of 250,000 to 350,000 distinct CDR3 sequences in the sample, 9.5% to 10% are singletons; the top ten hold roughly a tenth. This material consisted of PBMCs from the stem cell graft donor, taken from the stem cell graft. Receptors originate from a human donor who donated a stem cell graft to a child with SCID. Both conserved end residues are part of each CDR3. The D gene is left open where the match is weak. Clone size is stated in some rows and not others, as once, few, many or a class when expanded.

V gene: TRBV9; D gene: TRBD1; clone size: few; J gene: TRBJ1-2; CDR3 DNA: TGTGCCAGCAGCGTAGGAGGACAGGGGGCGTTAGGTGGCTACACCTTC; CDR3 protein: CASSVGGQGALGGYTF
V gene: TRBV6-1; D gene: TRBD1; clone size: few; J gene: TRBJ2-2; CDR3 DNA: TGTGCCAGCAGGGGACAGGGTGGTGAGGAGCTGTTTTTT; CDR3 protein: CASRGQGGEELFF
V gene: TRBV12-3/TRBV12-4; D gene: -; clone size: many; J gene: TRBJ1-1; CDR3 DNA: TGTGCCAGCAGTTTTGTGCACAGTGAAGCTTTCTTT; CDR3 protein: CASSFVHSEAFF
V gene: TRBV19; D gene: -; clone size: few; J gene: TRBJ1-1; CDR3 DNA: TGTGCCAGTAGTATAGATCCGGGGACGAGCACTGAAGCTTTCTTT; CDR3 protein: CASSIDPGTSTEAFF
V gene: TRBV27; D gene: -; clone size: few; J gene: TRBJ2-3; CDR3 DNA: TGTGCCAGCAGTGAGCTTACTGGGCGGGGCTACACAGATACGCAGTATTTT; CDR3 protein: CASSELTGRGYTDTQYF
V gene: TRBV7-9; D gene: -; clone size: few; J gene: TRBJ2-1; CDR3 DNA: TGTGCCAGCAGCTCAGGAGGGTGGAATGAGCAGTTCTTC; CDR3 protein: CASSSGGWNEQFF
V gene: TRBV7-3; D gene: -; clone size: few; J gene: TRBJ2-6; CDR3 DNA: TGTGCCAGCAGCCCTCAGGGGTTCCCTGGGGCCAACGTCCTGACTTTC; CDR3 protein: CASSPQGFPGANVLTF
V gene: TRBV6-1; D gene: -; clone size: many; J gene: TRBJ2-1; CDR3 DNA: TGTGCCAGCAGGATGGGACCGTCAGGCGATGAGCAGTTCTTC; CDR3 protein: CASRMGPSGDEQFF
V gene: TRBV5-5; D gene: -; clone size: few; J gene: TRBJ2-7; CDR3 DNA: TGTGCCAGCAGCACCGATCACGGAACTAGCTCCTACGAGCAGTACTTC; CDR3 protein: CASSTDHGTSSYEQYF
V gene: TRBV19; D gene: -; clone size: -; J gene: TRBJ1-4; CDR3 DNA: TGTGCCAGTAGTTTCGGGAACCGGAATGAAAAACTGTTTTTT; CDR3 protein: CASSFGNRNEKLFF
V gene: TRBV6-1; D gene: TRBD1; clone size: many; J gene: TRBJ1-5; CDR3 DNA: TGTGCCAGCAGCTTGGACAGGGTAGGCAATCAGCCCCAGCATTTT; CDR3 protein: CASSLDRVGNQPQHF
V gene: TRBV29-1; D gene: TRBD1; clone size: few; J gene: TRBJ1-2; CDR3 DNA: TGCAGCGTTGAAGACCCGGACAGGGATGGCTACACCTTC; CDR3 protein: CSVEDPDRDGYTF
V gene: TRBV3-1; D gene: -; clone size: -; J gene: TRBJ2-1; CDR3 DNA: TGTGCCAGCACCAAGGGGGGGGGCCGAGTGAATGAGCAGTTCTTC; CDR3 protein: CASTKGGGRVNEQFF
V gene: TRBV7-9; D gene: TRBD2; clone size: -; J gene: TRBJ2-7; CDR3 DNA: TGTGCCAGCAGCTGGGGACTAGCATCACGCTACGAGCAGTACTTC; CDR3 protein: CASSWGLASRYEQYF
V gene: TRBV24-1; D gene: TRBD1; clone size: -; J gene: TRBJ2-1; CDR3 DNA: TGTGCCACCAGTGCAACCGGACAGGGGAACAATGAGCAGTTCTTC; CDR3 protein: CATSATGQGNNEQFF
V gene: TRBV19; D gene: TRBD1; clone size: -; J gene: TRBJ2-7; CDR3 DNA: TGTGCCAGTAGTAGCCGACAGGGGACCTACGAGCAGTACTTC; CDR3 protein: CASSSRQGTYEQYF
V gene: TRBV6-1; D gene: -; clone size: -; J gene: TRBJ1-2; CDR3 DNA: TGTGCCAGCAGTGAAGGCCTCTATGGCTACACCTTC; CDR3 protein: CASSEGLYGYTF
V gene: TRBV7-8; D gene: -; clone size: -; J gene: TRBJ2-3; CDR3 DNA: TGTGCCAGCAGCTTGCTTTCCAGCTCCACAGATACGCAGTATTTT; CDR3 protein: CASSLLSSSTDTQYF
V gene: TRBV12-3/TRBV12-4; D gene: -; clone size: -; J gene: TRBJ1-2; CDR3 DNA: TGTGCCAGCAGTCCGGGACAACGGGGCTACACCTTC; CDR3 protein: CASSPGQRGYTF
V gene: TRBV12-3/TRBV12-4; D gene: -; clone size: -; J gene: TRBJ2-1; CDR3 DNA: TGTGCCAGCAGTTTCTTAGGGGTTGAGCAGTTCTTC; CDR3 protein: CASSFLGVEQFF
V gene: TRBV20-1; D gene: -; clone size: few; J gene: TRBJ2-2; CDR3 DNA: TGCAGTGCTAGAGATCGAGAGTCTACTTTAACCGGGGAGCTGTTTTTT; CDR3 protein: CSARDRESTLTGELFF